Each of the 27 T cell receptor beta chains below was sequenced from the same sample in a study of control samples from healthy donors and cancer patients. TCRdb keeps only in-frame clones here, not all; method: immunoSEQ multiplex PCR. The sample records tens of thousands of clones, nearly 90% being singletons. Sequenced input: blood. The receptors shown here come from a man aged 45-65 years in good health.

CDR3 sequence reads: CASSYNRGQPQHF. As DNA, the CDR3 is TGTGCCAGCAGCTACAACAGGGGTCAGCCCCAGCATTTT. The chain couples TRBV7-2 to TRBJ1-5; 7 nucleotides line up with TRBD1. The CDR3 spans 13 residues. The trim removed 4 bases at V and 6 bases at J, leaving 3 bases unmatched. The V gene's germline CDR1 is SGHTA and CDR2 FQGNSA.

The genes are TRBV24-1 and TRBJ2-2; D uncertain. The CDR3 extends over 13 amino acids. V lost 4 bases to trimming and J lost 4 bases, with 6 bases between them. Germline V gives CDR1 KGHDR, CDR2 SFDVKD. CDR3 in amino acids: CATSDSPTGELFF. The CDR3 DNA is TGTGCCACCAGTGACAGTCCCACCGGGGAGCTGTTTTTT.

The rearrangement uses TRBV5-5 and TRBJ1-3, with D tentatively TRBD1 (6 bases). Per germline, CDR1 SGHKS and CDR2 YYEKEE (reference sequence). Trimming removed 4 bases at V and 4 bases at J, with 18 bases between. The CDR3 has 16 residues. CDR3 coding DNA: TGTGCCAGCAGCCCGGCAGTACAGGGTGGAGGAAACACCATATATTTT. This translates into CASSPAVQGGGNTIYF.

This chain links TRBV6-1 with TRBJ1-2; TRBD1 aligns across 9 bases. The ends lost 0 bases at V and 4 bases at J; junction bases unmatched: 3. Germline CDR1 and CDR2: MNHNS and SASEGT. The CDR3 extends over 15 amino acids. The CDR3 spells CASSEAGTGTYGYTF. The CDR3 region has the DNA TGTGCCAGCAGTGAAGCGGGGACAGGGACCTATGGCTACACCTTC.

This clone was observed at least ten times. The chain has TRBV2 and TRBJ1-3; D remains ambiguous. Germline CDR1 reads SNHLY; CDR2 reads FYNNEI. V gave up 1 base and J gave up 4 bases, with 8 bases separating them. This CDR3 has 14 amino acids. The DNA of the CDR3 is TGTGCCAGCAGTGAAGGGGGTAAAGGAAACACCATATATTTT. It encodes CASSEGGKGNTIYF.

J is TRBJ1-5 and V is TRBV7-8, with D unclear. V was cut by 5 bases and J by 0 bases, with 11 bases left in between. In germline, CDR1 is SGHVS, CDR2 FQNEAQ. The CDR3 covers 15 residues. The DNA for the CDR3 is TGTGCCAGCAGCCCCCTCCTATATAGCAATCAGCCCCAGCATTTT. Translated: CASSPLLYSNQPQHF.

A single count supports this clone. The CDR3 bases are TGTGCCAGTAGTAAACAGCCACCCCTGGGCATTCAGTACTTC. Protein: CASSKQPPLGIQYF. The gene calls are TRBV19 and TRBJ2-4, with D unclear. The germline V and J ends were trimmed by 4 bases and 9 bases, with 16 bases remaining between them. This CDR3 comprises 14 residues. CDR1 and CDR2 from the germline V gene are LNHDA and SQIVND (reference sequence).

The chain couples TRBV2 to TRBJ1-2, with D possibly being TRBD1 (5 bases). CDR1 is SNHLY, CDR2 FYNNEI, per germline. CDR3 length equals 15 residues. With 5 bases removed from V and 7 bases from J, the gap between germline ends came to 20 bases. The CDR3 nucleotides are TGTGCCAGCAGTCCGCGAAGTGGGGGATCGGCTGGCTACACCTTC. Amino acid sequence: CASSPRSGGSAGYTF.

The V call is TRBV7-8, the J call TRBJ2-3; 10 positions agree with TRBD2. The ends lost 4 bases at V and 1 base at J; junction bases unmatched: 2. The CDR3 consists of 15 residues. From germline, CDR1 is SGHVS and CDR2 FQNEAQ. This chain's CDR3 is CASSSGLAGTDTQYF. The CDR3, as DNA: TGTGCCAGCAGCTCAGGACTAGCGGGCACAGATACGCAGTATTTT.

This clone has a single count. The same CDR3 also results from other DNA sequences found in this sample. The V gene is TRBV29-1, the J gene TRBJ1-1; D ambiguous. This CDR3 is 11 amino acids long. V lost 4 bases, J lost 2 bases, and 5 bases lay in between. Germline assignment: CDR1 SQVTM and CDR2 ANQGSEA. Here the CDR3 reads CSVVRNTEAFF. The CDR3 region has the DNA TGCAGCGTTGTCCGAAACACTGAAGCTTTCTTT.

The chain couples TRBV5-1 to TRBJ2-7; possible D gene TRBD1, 6 bases. Trimming took off 0 bases at V and 4 bases at J, with 11 bases between the two ends. Germline CDR1 SGHRS, CDR2 YFSETQ. The CDR3 has 14 amino acids. In DNA, the CDR3 is TGCGCCAGCAGCTTGGAACAGGGAGTATACGAGCAGTACTTC. It codes for CASSLEQGVYEQYF. The variable domain in full, completed from reference TRBV5-1 and TRBJ2-7, reads KAGVTQTPRYLIKTRGQQVTLSCSPISGHRSVSWYQQTPGQGLQFLFEYFSETQRNKGNFPGRFSGRQFSNSRSEMNVSTLELGDSALYLCASSLEQGVYEQYFGPGTRLTVT.

V and J are TRBV7-3 and TRBJ2-5; 8 nucleotides line up with TRBD2. There are 14 residues in the CDR3. Per germline, CDR1 SGHTA and CDR2 FQGTGA. The V segment lost 5 bases and the J segment 0 bases; nucleotides outside the gene matches: 2. CDR3 sequence: CASSPGGYQETQYF. The CDR3 nucleotides are TGTGCCAGCAGCCCGGGGGGGTACCAAGAGACCCAGTACTTC.

This clone was recorded only once. The chain uses TRBV5-1 and TRBJ1-2; D unclear. The ends were cut back, 1 base at V and 7 bases at J, with 11 bases in the middle. Germline V lookup: CDR1 SGHRS, CDR2 YFSETQ. This CDR3 is 13 amino acids long. CDR3 sequence: CASSLTTAGGYTF. For the CDR3, the DNA is TGCGCCAGCAGCTTGACGACGGCGGGTGGCTACACCTTC.

A single count supports this clone. V usage is TRBV6-4 and J usage is TRBJ2-1; 12 nucleotides align to TRBD2. The CDR3 length is 15 residues. J was trimmed by 7 bases and V by 6 bases; bases with no gene match: 7. The germline V gene has CDR1 MRHNA and CDR2 SNTAGT. The CDR3 DNA is TGTGCCAGCAGCACTGGACTAGCGGGGAGGAATGAGCAGTTCTTC. Translated, it gives CASSTGLAGRNEQFF.

The chain employs TRBV5-1 and TRBJ2-2; 8 bases line up with TRBD2. The CDR3 is 16 residues long. V shed 5 bases and J 3 bases; nucleotides not matched to a gene: 9. The germline CDR1 and CDR2 sequences are SGHRS and YFSETQ. For the CDR3, the DNA is TGCGCCAGCAGTCAAATCGGGGGGGCCGACACCGGGGAGCTGTTTTTT. Encoded protein: CASSQIGGADTGELFF. The entire variable domain, with the rest obtained from reference TRBV5-1 and TRBJ2-2, is as follows: KAGVTQTPRYLIKTRGQQVTLSCSPISGHRSVSWYQQTPGQGLQFLFEYFSETQRNKGNFPGRFSGRQFSNSRSEMNVSTLELGDSALYLCASSQIGGADTGELFFGEGSRLTVL.

This sequence joins TRBV11-2 and TRBJ1-2; no reliable D call. V was pared by 1 base and J by 6 bases, with 15 bases between. The CDR3 length is 15 residues. Germline loops: CDR1 SGHAT, CDR2 FQNNGV. The CDR3 spells CASSLVGGKDHGYTF. The CDR3 nucleotides read TGTGCCAGCAGCTTAGTCGGCGGGAAGGACCATGGCTACACCTTC.

DNA of the CDR3: TGTGCCAGCAGTTACGATTCAGGGGGAAATACGCAGTATTTT. Translating gives CASSYDSGGNTQYF. This rearrangement joins TRBV6-5 to TRBJ2-3; 7 positions match TRBD1. Germline V gene data show CDR1 as MNHEY and CDR2 as SVGAGI. The CDR3 totals 14 residues. J lost 7 bases, V lost 2 bases, and 6 bases had no gene match.

The V and J genes are TRBV19 and TRBJ1-4; 7 bases match TRBD1. V was pared by 8 bases and J by 4 bases, with 10 bases of the junction left unmatched. Germline V gives CDR1 LNHDA, CDR2 SQIVND (reference sequence). The CDR3 is made up of 15 amino acids. The DNA for the CDR3 is TGTGCCAGTGGCGATGCCGGGACAGTTAATGAAAAACTGTTTTTT. Translated, it gives CASGDAGTVNEKLFF.

This sequence joins TRBV9 and TRBJ2-7; D is ambiguous. Per germline, CDR1 SGDLS and CDR2 YYNGEE. The CDR3 has 14 amino acids. The V end lost 1 base, the J end lost 1 base, and 9 bases lay between the germline ends. The DNA of the CDR3 is TGTGCCAGCAGCGTATCGCCTGGATCCTACGAGCAGTACTTC. This codes for CASSVSPGSYEQYF.

J is TRBJ1-5 and V is TRBV5-6; 10 positions agree with TRBD1. With 3 bases clipped from V and 7 bases from J, the junction kept 7 bases outside the gene matches. CDR1 SGHDT and CDR2 YYEEEE come from the germline V gene. The CDR3 has 15 residues. DNA of the CDR3: TGTGCCAGCAGCTCTCAGGGACAGGGGAGCCAGCCCCAGCATTTT. Protein: CASSSQGQGSQPQHF.

This clone showed up just a few times. CDR3 region: CSVVRQGNTEAFF. The CDR3 nucleotides are TGCAGCGTTGTCCGGCAGGGGAACACTGAAGCTTTCTTT. The rearrangement uses TRBV29-1 and TRBJ1-1, with D tentatively TRBD1 (5 bases). V was trimmed by 4 bases and J by 1 base, leaving 10 bases between them. CDR3 length: 13 residues. Per the germline V gene, CDR1 is SQVTM and CDR2 is ANQGSEA. Variable domain in full (rest from reference TRBV29-1 and TRBJ1-1): SAVISQKPSRDICQRGTSLTIQCQVDSQVTMMFWYRQQPGQSLTLIATANQGSEATYESGFVIDKFPISRPNLTFSTLTVSNMSPEDSSIYLCSVVRQGNTEAFFGQGTRLTVV.

This rearrangement joins TRBV6-6 to TRBJ1-2; D gene ambiguous. The V gene lost 5 bases and the J gene lost 7 bases, with 14 bases spanning the gap. The germline V gene encodes CDR1 MNHNY and CDR2 SVGAGI (reference sequence). The CDR3 runs 13 residues. The CDR3 region has the DNA TGTGCCAGCAGTAACGGGGATCCGGGTGGCTACACCTTC. Its translation: CASSNGDPGGYTF.

The rearrangement uses TRBV19 and TRBJ1-3, with 9 bases aligning to TRBD1. The ends lost 4 bases at V and 2 bases at J; junction bases unmatched: 6. The V gene's germline CDR1 is LNHDA and CDR2 SQIVND (reference sequence). The CDR3 loop spans 16 amino acids. The CDR3 coding sequence is TGTGCCAGTAGTACGGGGACAGGGTCCACTGGAAACACCATATATTTT. Translating gives CASSTGTGSTGNTIYF.

The chain has TRBV2 and TRBJ1-1; D remains ambiguous. Germline V lookup: CDR1 SNHLY, CDR2 FYNNEI. The length of the CDR3 is 14 residues. The V gene lost 1 base and the J gene lost 5 bases, with 11 bases spanning the gap. The chain's CDR3 is CASSEGEVRTEAFF. The CDR3 DNA follows: TGTGCCAGCAGTGAAGGGGAGGTACGGACTGAAGCTTTCTTT.

This clone is a singleton in its sample. This rearrangement joins TRBV11-2 to TRBJ2-3, with a possible D match to TRBD2 (5 bases). CDR1 and CDR2 (germline): SGHAT, FQNNGV. V was pared by 5 bases and J by 6 bases, with 18 bases between. The CDR3 length is 15 residues. The CDR3 loop reads CASSAKVDERDTQYF. For the CDR3, the DNA is TGTGCCAGCAGCGCCAAGGTTGACGAGCGGGATACGCAGTATTTT. The full variable domain, its missing parts supplied by reference TRBV11-2 and TRBJ2-3, is EAGVAQSPRYKIIEKRQSVAFWCNPISGHATLYWYQQILGQGPKLLIQFQNNGVVDDSQLPKDRFSAERLKGVDSTLKIQPAKLEDSAVYLCASSAKVDERDTQYFGPGTRLTVL.

The CDR3 reads CAWGPTGGFYEQYF. CDR3 nucleotides: TGTGCCTGGGGTCCGACAGGGGGCTTTTACGAGCAGTACTTC. The chain links TRBV30 to TRBJ2-7; 10 bases match TRBD1. The CDR3 loop spans 14 amino acids. The germline V gene has CDR1 GTSNPN and CDR2 SVGIG (reference sequence). The V and J ends lost 5 bases and 4 bases, in that order; junction bases with no gene match: 8.

The CDR3 is CASSKSTLPDTQYF. The DNA of the CDR3 is TGTGCCAGCAGTAAATCGACCCTGCCAGATACGCAGTATTTT. V usage is TRBV6-2 or TRBV6-3 and J usage is TRBJ2-3; D is uncertain. V lost 5 bases and J 4 bases, leaving 13 bases between the germline ends. The CDR3 is 14 amino acids. Germline assignment: CDR1 MNHEY and CDR2 SVGEGT.